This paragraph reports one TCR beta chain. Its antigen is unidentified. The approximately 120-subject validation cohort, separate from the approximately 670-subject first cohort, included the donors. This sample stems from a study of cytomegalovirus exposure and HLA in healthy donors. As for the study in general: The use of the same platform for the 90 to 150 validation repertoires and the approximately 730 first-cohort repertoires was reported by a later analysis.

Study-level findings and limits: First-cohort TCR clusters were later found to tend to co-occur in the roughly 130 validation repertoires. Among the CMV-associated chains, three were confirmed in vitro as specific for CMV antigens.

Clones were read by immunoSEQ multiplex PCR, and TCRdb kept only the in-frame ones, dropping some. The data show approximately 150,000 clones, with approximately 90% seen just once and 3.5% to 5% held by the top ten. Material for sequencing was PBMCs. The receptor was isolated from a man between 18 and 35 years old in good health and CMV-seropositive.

Written as DNA, the CDR3 is TGCGCCACCTTTACTGAACAGGACTACGAGCAGTACTTC. Protein product: CATFTEQDYEQYF. V gene TRBV10-1 combines with J gene TRBJ2-7; D might be TRBD1 (5 bases). Germline assignment: CDR1 WNHNN and CDR2 SYGVQD (reference sequence). The CDR3 covers 13 residues. The V and J ends lost 10 bases and 3 bases respectively, with 16 bases between them.